The entry that follows covers one T cell receptor (beta chain) sequence. CDR3 length: 12 amino acids. V was pared by 3 bases and J by 11 bases, with 5 bases of the junction left unmatched. Germline V lookup: CDR1 MNHNY, CDR2 SVGAGI (reference sequence). Authors' analysis steps: Counts of nucleated cells, estimated from reference gene primer amplification, were obtained. The method was immunoSEQ multiplex PCR; TCRdb's version includes in-frame clones alone and lacks a portion of them. Clonal size and the V and J genes are those of that table, whereas D and trimming came from the DNA. The sample includes about 110,000 clones, approximately 84% of them seen just once. The data were obtained in a study of blood T cell repertoires in COVID-19. The overall study: The United States, Italy and Spain provided the acute and convalescent COVID-19 samples. T cells, B-cell-depleted T cells, or PBMCs provided the cDNA or gDNA that served as material.

The sequence derives from a man aged 40-49 years with acute or convalescent COVID-19. The chain couples TRBV6-6 to TRBJ1-1, with 8 bases aligning to TRBD1. The sample taken for sequencing was peripheral blood. CDR3 amino acids: CASSYDRGRAFF. The CDR3 DNA sequence: TGTGCCAGCAGTTATGACAGGGGAAGGGCTTTCTTT.